The clone carrying this T cell receptor beta chain was recorded a few times. The antigen remains undetermined. TCRdb analysed the 5' RACE reads with MiXCR anew, one entry per CDR3 protein. This table has approximately 520,000 distinct CDR3 sequences, about 5.4% appearing once. This record belongs to a study of CD8 T cells in ankylosing spondylitis. Study observations and caveats: Within ankylosing spondylitis blood, a TCR beta motif made up of eight highly homologous variants appeared to be characteristic.

J lost 5 bases, V lost 2 bases, and 9 bases had no gene match. The CDR3 has 17 amino acids. Germline CDR1 reads LGHNT; CDR2 reads FRNRAP. The V call is TRBV12-5, the J call TRBJ2-2, with 9 bases matching TRBD1. This TCR came from a male donor with ankylosing spondylitis. The sequenced material came from blood, either unsorted or a sorted T cell fraction (not recorded which). The CDR3 DNA sequence: TGTGCTAGTGGTTTGACCCCACAGGGGGCTAGGACCGGGGAGCTGTTTTTT. Its protein product is CASGLTPQGARTGELFF. The full variable domain, in which reference TRBV12-5 and TRBJ2-2 provide the parts outside the CDR3, is DARVTQTPRHKVTEMGQEVTMRCQPILGHNTVFWYRQTMMQGLELLAYFRNRAPLDDSGMPKDRFSAEMPDATLATLKIQPSEPRDSAVYFCASGLTPQGARTGELFFGEGSRLTVL.